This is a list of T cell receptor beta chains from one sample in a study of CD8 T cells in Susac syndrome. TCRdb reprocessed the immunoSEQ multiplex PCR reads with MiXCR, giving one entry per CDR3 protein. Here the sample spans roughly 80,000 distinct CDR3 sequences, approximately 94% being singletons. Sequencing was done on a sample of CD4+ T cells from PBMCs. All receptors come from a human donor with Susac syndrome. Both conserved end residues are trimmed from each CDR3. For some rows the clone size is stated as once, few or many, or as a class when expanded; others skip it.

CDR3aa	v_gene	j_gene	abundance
ASTLNRRASEQF	TRBV6-2/TRBV6-3	TRBJ2-1	NA
ASSFGGSYNEQF	TRBV12-3/TRBV12-4	TRBJ2-1	few
SVHTGLGLREKLF	TRBV29-1	TRBJ1-4	NA
ASSSDRGLQETQY	TRBV6-2/TRBV6-3	TRBJ2-5	once
ASSMQENYGYT	TRBV9	TRBJ1-2	once
ASSRTGGRDEQY	TRBV4-1	TRBJ2-7	NA
ASSGGQGPKLF	TRBV9	TRBJ1-4	NA
SARDPAKTVYSNQPQH	TRBV20-1	TRBJ1-5	NA
ASSSPGLAGVGELF	TRBV7-2	TRBJ2-2	NA
ASSLSPAGDPYNEQF	TRBV5-1	TRBJ2-1	once
ASSLDTRETQY	TRBV7-9	TRBJ2-5	once
SASGSGGTDEQF	TRBV20-1	TRBJ2-1	NA
SVEDNGAQY	TRBV29-1	TRBJ2-5	once
ASSHKPHPGDDYGYT	TRBV4-1	TRBJ1-2	NA
ASSYADRGGNEQY	TRBV6-2/TRBV6-3	TRBJ2-7	NA
ASSSRDRGSHEQY	TRBV6-2/TRBV6-3	TRBJ2-7	NA
ASSVQGVFGYEQY	TRBV11-2	TRBJ2-7	NA
SARVSSGRGGEQF	TRBV20-1	TRBJ2-1	NA
ASSPRTSGAYEEQY	TRBV7-2	TRBJ2-7	NA
ASSLAGTGEKLF	TRBV27	TRBJ1-4	NA
ASRRGQPNTGELF	TRBV7-2	TRBJ2-2	NA
AISELGGDYGYT	TRBV10-3	TRBJ1-2	NA
ASSLRTGGGQPQH	TRBV28	TRBJ1-5	once
ASSLRTGGAKTQY	TRBV5-1	TRBJ2-5	NA